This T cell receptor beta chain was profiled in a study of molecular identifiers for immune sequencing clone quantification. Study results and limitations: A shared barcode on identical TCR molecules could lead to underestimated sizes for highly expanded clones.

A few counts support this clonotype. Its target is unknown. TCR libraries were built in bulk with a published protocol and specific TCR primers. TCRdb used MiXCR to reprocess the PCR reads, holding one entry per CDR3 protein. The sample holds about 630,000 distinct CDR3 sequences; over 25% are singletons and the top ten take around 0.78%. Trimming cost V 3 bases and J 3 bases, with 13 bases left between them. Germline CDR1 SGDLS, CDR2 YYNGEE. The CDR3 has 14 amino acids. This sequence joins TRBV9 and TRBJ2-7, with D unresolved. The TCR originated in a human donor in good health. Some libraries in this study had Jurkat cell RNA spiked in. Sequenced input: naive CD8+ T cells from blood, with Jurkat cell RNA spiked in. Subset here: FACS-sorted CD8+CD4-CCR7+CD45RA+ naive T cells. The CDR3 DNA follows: TGTGCCAGCAGCGGCGGTCCAAGCCTCTACGAGCAGTACTTC. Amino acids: CASSGGPSLYEQYF.